These 18 T cell receptor beta chains came from one sample sequenced in a study of blood T cell repertoires in COVID-19. Clones were sequenced by immunoSEQ multiplex PCR, and TCRdb holds only the in-frame ones, with some missing. The table shows roughly 180,000 clones, with 86% occurring only once. The sequencing sample was made of peripheral blood. The source of these receptors is a man in his 60s with acute or convalescent COVID-19.

This clone was seen a handful of times. This chain uses TRBV2 with TRBJ1-5; D possibly corresponds to TRBD1 (6 bases). The CDR3 contains 14 residues. V was clipped by 3 bases and J by 4 bases, with 10 bases between them. Germline assignment: CDR1 SNHLY and CDR2 FYNNEI. The CDR3, as DNA: TGTGCCAGCAGTGACGAGGGGGGGAATCAGCCCCAGCATTTT. Translating gives CASSDEGGNQPQHF.

The rearrangement joins TRBV5-1 to TRBJ1-2; possible D gene TRBD1, 5 bases. Looked up from germline, CDR1 is SGHRS and CDR2 is YFSETQ. This CDR3 region has 14 residues. V lost 3 bases to trimming and J lost 0 bases, with 9 bases between them. In nucleotides, the CDR3 is TGCGCCAGCAGCTCCCCGGACACTAACTATGGCTACACCTTC. It codes for CASSSPDTNYGYTF.

Remarks on this clone: The sample carries other DNA sequences with the same CDR3. The chain has TRBV28 and TRBJ1-1; no clear D. Trimming stripped 6 bases from V and 0 bases from J, with 5 bases between. There are 12 residues in the CDR3. The germline V gene encodes CDR1 MDHEN and CDR2 SYDVKM. The CDR3 sequence: CASRSVNTEAFF. The DNA of the CDR3 is TGTGCCAGCAGGTCGGTGAACACTGAAGCTTTCTTT.

The gene calls are TRBV6-6 and TRBJ1-5, with 8 bases matching TRBD1. The CDR3 spans 16 residues. Germline V gives CDR1 MNHNY, CDR2 SVGAGI (reference sequence). J was trimmed by 0 bases and V by 8 bases; bases with no gene match: 9. The CDR3 nucleotides read TGTGCCAGCGTTAAAGGACAGGGCTATAGCAATCAGCCCCAGCATTTT. It translates to CASVKGQGYSNQPQHF.

The V gene is TRBV9, the J gene TRBJ2-7; TRBD1 matches at 9 bases. J lost 4 bases, V lost 4 bases, and 9 bases had no gene match. The germline gives CDR1 SGDLS, CDR2 YYNGEE. The CDR3 runs to 15 residues. CDR3 bases: TGTGCCAGCAGCACCCGGACAGGGGAGAGGTACGAGCAGTACTTC. Its protein is CASSTRTGERYEQYF.

The chain uses TRBV7-9 and TRBJ1-2; the D gene is possibly TRBD1 (5 bases). V was cut by 5 bases and J by 6 bases, with 16 bases left in between. Per the germline V gene, CDR1 is SEHNR and CDR2 is FQNEAQ (reference sequence). CDR3 length equals 14 residues. This CDR3 is CASSDQLRGNGYTF. In DNA, the CDR3 is TGTGCCAGCAGCGATCAACTTAGGGGCAATGGCTACACCTTC.

This chain joins TRBV29-1 and TRBJ2-7, with D possibly TRBD1 on 6 matching bases. V was trimmed by 6 bases and J by 2 bases, leaving 14 bases between them. Germline CDR1 SQVTM, CDR2 ANQGSEA. CDR3 length: 13 residues. In DNA, the CDR3 is TGCAGCGTCGGACAGCCCGAGCCCTACGAGCAGTACTTC. Translated, it gives CSVGQPEPYEQYF.

This chain uses TRBV5-1 with TRBJ1-2; a possible D gene is TRBD1 (5 bases). CDR3 length: 14 amino acids. V lost 0 bases and J 8 bases, leaving 14 bases between the germline ends. The germline V gene has CDR1 SGHRS and CDR2 YFSETQ. The CDR3 here is CASSLDPGRSGYTF. The CDR3, as DNA: TGCGCCAGCAGCTTGGATCCAGGGAGGAGCGGCTACACCTTC.

The V call is TRBV9, the J call TRBJ1-2; 8 bases fit TRBD1. V gave up 8 bases and J gave up 2 bases; unmatched junction bases: 8. The CDR3 sequence is 14 residues long. Germline V CDR1 and CDR2: SGDLS, YYNGEE. The CDR3 loop reads CASVQGQGNYGYTF. The CDR3, as DNA: TGTGCCAGTGTCCAAGGACAGGGAAACTATGGCTACACCTTC.

The chain uses TRBV25-1 and TRBJ2-1, with 7 bases aligning to TRBD2. Germline CDR1 reads MGHDK; CDR2 reads SYGVNS. The CDR3 loop spans 14 amino acids. With 7 bases clipped from V and 6 bases from J, the junction kept 9 bases outside the gene matches. The CDR3 DNA reads as TGTGCCAGCAAGAGGGAGGGCCTGATCAATGAGCAGTTCTTC. Protein: CASKREGLINEQFF.

Here the CDR3 reads CASSLGLGGQSPLHF. CDR3 nucleotide sequence: TGTGCCAGCAGCTTAGGCCTAGGGGGTCAGTCACCCCTCCACTTT. The V gene is TRBV13, the J gene TRBJ1-6, with D possibly being TRBD1 (6 bases). The germline V and J ends were trimmed by 0 bases and 10 bases, with 13 bases remaining between them. The CDR3 is 15 residues long. Germline CDR1 PRHDT, CDR2 FYEKMQ (reference sequence).

In nucleotides, the CDR3 is TGTGCCAGCAGCTTTTTGGCTAGCGGGTGGAGAACCTACGAGCAGTACTTC. Its protein is CASSFLASGWRTYEQYF. This rearrangement joins TRBV21-1 to TRBJ2-7; the table's D call, TRBD2, was not checked against the DNA. TRBV21-1 is classified as a pseudogene. The length of the CDR3 is 17 residues.

This clone has only one observation. The CDR3 bases are TGCGCCAGCAGCTTCTCAGGAGGTAGCACTGAAGCTTTCTTT. Its translation: CASSFSGGSTEAFF. V usage is TRBV5-1 and J usage is TRBJ1-1; D remains unclear. The CDR3 consists of 14 residues. Germline assignment: CDR1 SGHRS and CDR2 YFSETQ. V was pared by 2 bases and J by 4 bases, with 12 bases between. The full variable domain, in which reference TRBV5-1 and TRBJ1-1 provide the parts outside the CDR3, is KAGVTQTPRYLIKTRGQQVTLSCSPISGHRSVSWYQQTPGQGLQFLFEYFSETQRNKGNFPGRFSGRQFSNSRSEMNVSTLELGDSALYLCASSFSGGSTEAFFGQGTRLTVV.

CDR3 amino acids: CASRGTGTGELFF. Here the CDR3 DNA reads TGTGCCAGCAGGGGAACGGGGACCGGGGAGCTGTTTTTT. The chain combines TRBV5-6 with TRBJ2-2, with a weak D call TRBD2 (5 bases). The CDR3 has 13 residues. Germline lookup yields CDR1 SGHDT and CDR2 YYEEEE. The V gene lost 5 bases and the J gene lost 5 bases, with 10 bases spanning the gap.

The chain joins TRBV2 to TRBJ1-2; perhaps TRBD1 as D (5 bases). The CDR3 runs 16 residues. Trimming removed 1 base at V and 4 bases at J, with 16 bases between. Germline V gene sequence: CDR1 SNHLY, CDR2 FYNNEI. In nucleotides, the CDR3 is TGTGCCAGCAGTGAAGGGGGCGGCAGCCTAGTCTATGGCTACACCTTC. Its translation is CASSEGGGSLVYGYTF.

The rearrangement joins TRBV14 to TRBJ2-5; TRBD2 agrees at 10 bases. The CDR3 sequence is 16 residues long. Germline CDR1 reads SGHDN; CDR2 reads FVKESK. The junction had 8 bases not matched to a gene; V was cut back by 2 bases and J by 5 bases. The CDR3 DNA follows: TGTGCCAGCAGCCAAACCCACCTAGCGGGAGTTGAGACCCAGTACTTC. Its protein is CASSQTHLAGVETQYF.

The V gene is TRBV7-9, the J gene TRBJ2-1; D perhaps matches TRBD2 (6 bases). V lost 5 bases and J 1 base, leaving 18 bases between the germline ends. Germline lookup yields CDR1 SEHNR and CDR2 FQNEAQ (reference sequence). This CDR3 is 17 amino acids long. The CDR3, as DNA: TGTGCCAGCAGCGAACTTGGGGGGAGCCAGTCCTACAATGAGCAGTTCTTC. Translation: CASSELGGSQSYNEQFF.

The chain recombines TRBV30 with TRBJ1-6, with a weak D call TRBD1 (5 bases). Germline V CDR1 and CDR2: GTSNPN, SVGIG (reference sequence). The length of the CDR3 is 15 residues. V lost 2 bases to trimming and J lost 6 bases, with 14 bases between them. The CDR3 bases are TGTGCCTGGAGTCCTGGGGGGTCGCCTAATTCACCCCTCCACTTT. Its translation: CAWSPGGSPNSPLHF.